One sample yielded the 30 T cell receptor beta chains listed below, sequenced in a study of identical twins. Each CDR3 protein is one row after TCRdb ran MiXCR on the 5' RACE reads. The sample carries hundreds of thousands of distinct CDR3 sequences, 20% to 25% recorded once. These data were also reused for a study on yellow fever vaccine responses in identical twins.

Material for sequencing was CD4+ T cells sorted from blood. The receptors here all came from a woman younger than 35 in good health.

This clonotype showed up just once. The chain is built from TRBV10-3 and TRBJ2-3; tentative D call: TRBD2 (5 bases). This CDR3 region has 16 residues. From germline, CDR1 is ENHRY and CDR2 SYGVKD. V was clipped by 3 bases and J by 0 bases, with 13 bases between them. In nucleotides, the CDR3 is TGTGCCATCAGTGACATGGCTCGGGGTAGCACAGATACGCAGTATTTT. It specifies CAISDMARGSTDTQYF.

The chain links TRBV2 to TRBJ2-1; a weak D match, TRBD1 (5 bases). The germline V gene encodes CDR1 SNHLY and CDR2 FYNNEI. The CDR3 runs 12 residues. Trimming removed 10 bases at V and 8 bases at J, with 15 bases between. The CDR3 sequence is CATSLKGYEQFF. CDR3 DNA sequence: TGTGCCACTTCTCTCAAGGGGTATGAGCAGTTCTTC.

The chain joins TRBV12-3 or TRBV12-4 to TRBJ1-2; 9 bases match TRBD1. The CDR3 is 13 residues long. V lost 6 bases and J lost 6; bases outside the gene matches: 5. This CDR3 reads CASSHRTGDGYTF. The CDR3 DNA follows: TGTGCCAGCAGCCATCGGACAGGGGATGGCTACACCTTC.

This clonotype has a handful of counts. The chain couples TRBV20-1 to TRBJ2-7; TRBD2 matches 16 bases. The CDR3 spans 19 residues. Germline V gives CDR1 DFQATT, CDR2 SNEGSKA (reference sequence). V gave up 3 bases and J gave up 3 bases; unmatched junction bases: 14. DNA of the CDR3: TGCAGTGCTAGTAGCCCGGGACTAGCGGGAGGGCCTGGCTACTACGAGCAGTACTTC. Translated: CSASSPGLAGGPGYYEQYF.

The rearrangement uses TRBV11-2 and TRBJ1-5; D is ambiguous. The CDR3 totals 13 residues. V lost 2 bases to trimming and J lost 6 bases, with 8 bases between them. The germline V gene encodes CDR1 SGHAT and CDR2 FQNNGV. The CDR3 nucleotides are TGTGCCAGCAGCTTATGGCCCAGTCAGCCCCAGCATTTT. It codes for CASSLWPSQPQHF.

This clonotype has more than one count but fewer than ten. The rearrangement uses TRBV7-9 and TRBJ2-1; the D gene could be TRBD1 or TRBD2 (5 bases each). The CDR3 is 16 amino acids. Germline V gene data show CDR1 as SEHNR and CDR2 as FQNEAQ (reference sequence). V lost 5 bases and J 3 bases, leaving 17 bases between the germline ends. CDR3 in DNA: TGTGCCAGCAGCCAGGGTGGGGAGCGGATCTACAATGAGCAGTTCTTC. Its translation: CASSQGGERIYNEQFF.

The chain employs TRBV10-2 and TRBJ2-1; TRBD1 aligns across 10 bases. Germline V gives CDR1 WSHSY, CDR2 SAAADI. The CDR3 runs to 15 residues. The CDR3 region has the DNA TGCGCGAAATACTGGGACAGGGGAACCACATGGGAGCAGTTCTTC. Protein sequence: CAKYWDRGTTWEQFF.

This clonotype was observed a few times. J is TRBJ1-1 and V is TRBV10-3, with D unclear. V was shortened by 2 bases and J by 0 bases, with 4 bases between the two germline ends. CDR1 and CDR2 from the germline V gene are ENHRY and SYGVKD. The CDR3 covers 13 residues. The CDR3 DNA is TGTGCCATCAGTGAGGAGATGAACACTGAAGCTTTCTTT. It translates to CAISEEMNTEAFF.

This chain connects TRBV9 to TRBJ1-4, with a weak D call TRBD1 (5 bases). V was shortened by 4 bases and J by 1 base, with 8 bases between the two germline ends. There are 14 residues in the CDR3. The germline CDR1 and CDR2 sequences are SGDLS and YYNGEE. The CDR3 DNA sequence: TGTGCCAGCAGCAATCAGGGAACTAATGAAAAACTGTTTTTT. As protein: CASSNQGTNEKLFF.

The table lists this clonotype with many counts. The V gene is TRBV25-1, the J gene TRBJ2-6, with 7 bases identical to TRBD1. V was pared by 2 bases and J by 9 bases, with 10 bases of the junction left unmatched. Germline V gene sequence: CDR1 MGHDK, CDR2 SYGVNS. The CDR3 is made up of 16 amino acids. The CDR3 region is CASSERQGVGGNVLTF. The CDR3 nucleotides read TGTGCCAGCAGTGAAAGGCAGGGGGTGGGTGGCAACGTCCTGACTTTC.

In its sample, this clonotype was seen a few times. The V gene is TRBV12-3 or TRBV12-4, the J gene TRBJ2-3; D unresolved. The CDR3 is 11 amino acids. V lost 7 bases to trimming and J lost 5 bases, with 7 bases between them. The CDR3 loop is CASKSEDTQYF. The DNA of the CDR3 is TGTGCCAGCAAGTCGGAAGATACGCAGTATTTT.

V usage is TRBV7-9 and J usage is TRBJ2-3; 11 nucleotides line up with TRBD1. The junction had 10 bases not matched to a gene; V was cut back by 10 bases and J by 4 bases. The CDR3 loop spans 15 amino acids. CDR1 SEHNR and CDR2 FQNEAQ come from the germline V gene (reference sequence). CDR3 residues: CATGRTGGKADTQYF. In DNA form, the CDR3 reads TGTGCCACCGGTAGGACAGGGGGCAAGGCAGATACGCAGTATTTT.

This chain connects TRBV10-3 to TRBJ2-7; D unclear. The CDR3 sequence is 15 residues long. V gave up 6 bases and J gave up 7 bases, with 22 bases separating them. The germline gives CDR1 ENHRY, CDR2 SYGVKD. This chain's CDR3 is CAIRSDTGPLGEQYV. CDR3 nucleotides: TGTGCCATCAGATCAGACACCGGGCCCTTGGGGGAGCAGTACGTC.

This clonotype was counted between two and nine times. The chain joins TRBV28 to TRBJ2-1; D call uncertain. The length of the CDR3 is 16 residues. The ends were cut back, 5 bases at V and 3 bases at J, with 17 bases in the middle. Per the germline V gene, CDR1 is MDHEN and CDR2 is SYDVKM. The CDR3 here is CASSLARPINYNEQFF. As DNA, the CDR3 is TGTGCCAGCAGTCTTGCCCGACCCATCAACTACAATGAGCAGTTCTTC.

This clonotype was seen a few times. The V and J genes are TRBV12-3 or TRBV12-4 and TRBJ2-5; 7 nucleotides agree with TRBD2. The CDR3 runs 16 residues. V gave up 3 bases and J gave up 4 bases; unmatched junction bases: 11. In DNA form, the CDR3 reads TGTGCCAGCAGTTTGAGTCGGGGGGATGGTGGAGAGACCCAGTACTTC. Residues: CASSLSRGDGGETQYF.

This CDR3 is CASSTVNYEQYV. DNA for the CDR3: TGTGCCAGCAGCACAGTGAACTACGAGCAGTACGTC. This chain uses TRBV5-5 with TRBJ2-7; D is ambiguous. V was clipped by 4 bases and J by 3 bases, with 8 bases between them. The CDR3 contains 12 residues. Germline V gene data show CDR1 as SGHKS and CDR2 as YYEKEE (reference sequence).

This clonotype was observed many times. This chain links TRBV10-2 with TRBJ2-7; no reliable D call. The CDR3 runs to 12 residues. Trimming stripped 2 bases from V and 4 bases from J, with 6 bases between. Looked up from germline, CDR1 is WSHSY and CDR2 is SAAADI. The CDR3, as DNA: TGCGCCAGCAGTGAGATAGGGTACGAGCAGTACGTC. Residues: CASSEIGYEQYV.

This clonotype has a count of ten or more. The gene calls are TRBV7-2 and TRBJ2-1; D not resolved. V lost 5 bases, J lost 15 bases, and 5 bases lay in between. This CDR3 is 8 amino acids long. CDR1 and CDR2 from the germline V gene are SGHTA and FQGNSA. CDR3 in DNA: TGTGCCAGCAGCCAGAGGTTCTTC. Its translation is CASSQRFF.

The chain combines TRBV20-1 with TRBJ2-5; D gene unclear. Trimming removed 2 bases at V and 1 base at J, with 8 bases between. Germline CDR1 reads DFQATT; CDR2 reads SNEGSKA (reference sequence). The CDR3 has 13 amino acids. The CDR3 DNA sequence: TGCAGTGCTAGACTCCCCTCCCAAGAGACCCAGTACTTC. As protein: CSARLPSQETQYF.

The CDR3 DNA is TGTGCCAGCAGCTTCGTAGGGCCTGCTAACTATGGCTACACCTTC. Protein product: CASSFVGPANYGYTF. The chain links TRBV7-7 to TRBJ1-2; D not certain. The CDR3 covers 15 residues. Germline V gene data show CDR1 as SSHAT and CDR2 as FNYEAQ (reference sequence). The V end was cut by 3 bases, the J end by 0 bases, with 11 bases between.

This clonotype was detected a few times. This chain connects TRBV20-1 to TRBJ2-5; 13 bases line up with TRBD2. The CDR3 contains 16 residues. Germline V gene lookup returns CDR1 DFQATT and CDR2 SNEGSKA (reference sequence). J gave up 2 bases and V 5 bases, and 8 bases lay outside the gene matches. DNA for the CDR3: TGCAGTGCTGGGGGGACTAGCGGGACGACTCAAGAGACCCAGTACTTC. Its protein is CSAGGTSGTTQETQYF.

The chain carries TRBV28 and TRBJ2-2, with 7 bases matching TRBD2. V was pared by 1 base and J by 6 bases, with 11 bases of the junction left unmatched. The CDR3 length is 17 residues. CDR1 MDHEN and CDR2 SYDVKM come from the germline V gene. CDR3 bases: TGTGCCAGCAGTTTATTGATGGCTAGCGGCTACTCCGGGGAGCTGTTTTTT. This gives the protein CASSLLMASGYSGELFF.

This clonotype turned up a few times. The CDR3 reads CSAGQPQHF. CDR3 sequence (DNA): TGCAGTGCTGGTCAGCCCCAGCATTTT. The chain links TRBV20-1 to TRBJ1-5; D is uncertain. Per the germline V gene, CDR1 is DFQATT and CDR2 is SNEGSKA (reference sequence). V was shortened by 5 bases and J by 6 bases, with 2 bases between the two germline ends. This CDR3 has 9 residues.

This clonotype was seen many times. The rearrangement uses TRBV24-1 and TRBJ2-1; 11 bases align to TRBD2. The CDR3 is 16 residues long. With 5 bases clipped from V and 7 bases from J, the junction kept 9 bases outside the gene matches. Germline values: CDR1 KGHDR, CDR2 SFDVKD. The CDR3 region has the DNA TGTGCCACCAGTGTCAGCCCGGGACTAGCGGCTAATGAGCAGTTCTTC. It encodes CATSVSPGLAANEQFF.

The DNA of the CDR3 is TGTGCCATCAGTTCTAGCCTAGCGGGCTTCGAGACCCAGTACTTC. Amino acids: CAISSSLAGFETQYF. The gene calls are TRBV10-3 and TRBJ2-5; 8 bases agree with TRBD2. Germline V gives CDR1 ENHRY, CDR2 SYGVKD. CDR3 length equals 15 residues. V lost 5 bases to trimming and J lost 5 bases; unmatched junction nucleotides: 10.

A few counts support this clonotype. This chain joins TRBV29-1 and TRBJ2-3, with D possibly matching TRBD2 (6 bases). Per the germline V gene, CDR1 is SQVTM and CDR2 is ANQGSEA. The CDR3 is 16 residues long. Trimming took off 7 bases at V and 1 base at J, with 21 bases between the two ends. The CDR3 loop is CSAGDLALLGTDTQYF. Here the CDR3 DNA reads TGCAGCGCCGGAGATCTAGCGCTTTTGGGCACAGATACGCAGTATTTT.

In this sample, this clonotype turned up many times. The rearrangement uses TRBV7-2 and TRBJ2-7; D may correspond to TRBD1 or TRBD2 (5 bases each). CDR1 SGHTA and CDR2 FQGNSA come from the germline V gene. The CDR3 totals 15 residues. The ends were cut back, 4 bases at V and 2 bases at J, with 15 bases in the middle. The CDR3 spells CASSYLRGGTYEQYF. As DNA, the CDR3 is TGTGCCAGCAGCTATCTGAGGGGCGGAACCTACGAGCAGTACTTC. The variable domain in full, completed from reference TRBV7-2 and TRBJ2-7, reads GAGVSQSPSNKVTEKGKDVELRCDPISGHTALYWYRQSLGQGLEFLIYFQGNSAPDKSGLPSDRFSAERTGGSVSTLTIQRTQQEDSAVYLCASSYLRGGTYEQYFGPGTRLTVT.

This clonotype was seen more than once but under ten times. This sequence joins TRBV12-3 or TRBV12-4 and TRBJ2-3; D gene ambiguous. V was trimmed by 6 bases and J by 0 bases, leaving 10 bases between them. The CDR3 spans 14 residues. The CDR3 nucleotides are TGTGCCAGCAGGAGACACGCTAGCACAGATACGCAGTATTTT. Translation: CASRRHASTDTQYF.

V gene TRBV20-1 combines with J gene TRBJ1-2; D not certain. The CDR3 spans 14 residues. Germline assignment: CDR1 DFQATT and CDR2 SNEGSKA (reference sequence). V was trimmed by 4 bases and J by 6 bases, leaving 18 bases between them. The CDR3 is CSATDGERSDGYTF. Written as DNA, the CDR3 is TGCAGTGCTACCGACGGGGAACGGTCGGATGGCTACACCTTC.

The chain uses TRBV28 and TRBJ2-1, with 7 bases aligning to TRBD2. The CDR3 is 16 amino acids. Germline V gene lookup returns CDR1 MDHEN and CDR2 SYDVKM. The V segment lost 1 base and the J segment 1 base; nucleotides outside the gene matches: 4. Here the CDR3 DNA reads TGTGCCAGCAGTTTATCTGGCGGGGGATCCTACAATGAGCAGTTCTTC. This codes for CASSLSGGGSYNEQFF. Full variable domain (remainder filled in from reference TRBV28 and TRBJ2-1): DVKVTQSSRYLVKRTGEKVFLECVQDMDHENMFWYRQDPGLGLRLIYFSYDVKMKEKGDIPEGYSVSREKKERFSLILESASTNQTSMYLCASSLSGGGSYNEQFFGPGTRLTVL.